Listed below are T cell receptor beta chains from one sample, sequenced in a study of OX40 agonist ivuxolimab in advanced cancers. This table comes from immunoSEQ multiplex PCR, and its TCRdb copy is limited to in-frame clones, with some not included. The profile covers about 150,000 clones, with 90% to 95% appearing a single time and approximately 0.3% taken by the ten largest. The input for sequencing was CD4+ or CD8+ T cells sorted from blood, taken in a trial of the OX40 agonist ivuxolimab. These receptors all stem from an adult with an advanced solid tumor such as melanoma, head and neck, liver or kidney cancer. The CDR3 runs from the conserved cysteine through the conserved F or W. The D gene is left open where the match is weak. For some rows the clone size is stated as once, few or many, or as a class when expanded; others skip it.

d_call j_call clone_size v_call cdr3_nt cdr3_aa
TRBD2 TRBJ2-1 NA TRBV4-3 TGCGCCAGCAGGGTCCGGGGTGCCGGACTAGCGGGGGGGCCCCAGTTCTTC CASRVRGAGLAGGPQFF
NA TRBJ2-7 NA TRBV28 TGTGCCAGCGGGGGAGCCCCCTACGAGCAGTACTTC CASGGAPYEQYF
NA TRBJ1-6 NA TRBV14 TGTGCCAGCAGCCACTCCAATTCACCCCTCCACTTT CASSHSNSPLHF
NA TRBJ2-2 NA TRBV5-1 TGCGCCAGCAGCTGGAGCCCGGTATCAAACACCGGGGAGCTGTTTTTT CASSWSPVSNTGELFF
TRBD1 TRBJ1-6 NA TRBV10-3 TGTGCCATCAGATCCGGGACAGGGAACTCACCCCTCCACTTT CAIRSGTGNSPLHF
TRBD1 TRBJ1-2 once TRBV5-6 TGTGCCAGCAGCCCTGACAGGGACTATGGCTACACCTTC CASSPDRDYGYTF
NA TRBJ1-5 NA TRBV7-9 TGTGCCAGCACCAAGTCGGGGGTGGGTCTCCTCAGCAATCAGCCCCAGCATTTT CASTKSGVGLLSNQPQHF
TRBD1 TRBJ1-1 once TRBV7-9 TGTGCCAGCAGCTCCGGGACAGGGGGCTCTGAAGCTTTCTTT CASSSGTGGSEAFF
NA TRBJ1-1 NA TRBV6-5 TGTGCCAGCAAGGAGGTGGCGGGGAACACTGAAGCTTTCTTT CASKEVAGNTEAFF
NA TRBJ1-4 once TRBV10-3 TGTGCCATCGGACAGAACCTTAATGAAAAACTGTTTTTT CAIGQNLNEKLFF
NA TRBJ1-5 NA TRBV27 TGTGCCAGCAGTTTATGGCCTAGCAATCAGCCCCAGCATTTT CASSLWPSNQPQHF
TRBD1 TRBJ1-2 NA TRBV6-1 TGTGCCAGCAGCGACAGGGACTATGGCTACACCTTC CASSDRDYGYTF
NA TRBJ1-2 NA TRBV5-6 TGTGCCAGCAGCTTCGACAGCTATGGCTACACCTTC CASSFDSYGYTF
NA TRBJ2-5 NA TRBV19 TGTGCCAGTAGTATAGCCGAGGGTCAAGAGACCCAGTACTTC CASSIAEGQETQYF
NA TRBJ2-7 NA TRBV14 TGTGCCAGCAGCCGCCGGGTGGGGGGAGCCTACGAGCAGTACTTC CASSRRVGGAYEQYF